A selection of T cell receptor beta chains follows, all from one sample in a study of cytomegalovirus exposure and HLA in healthy donors. Assay: immunoSEQ multiplex PCR; the TCRdb copy retains only in-frame clones and omits some. The sample has about 93,000 clones; roughly four fifths are singletons. Specimen: PBMCs. Every receptor here comes from a man in his forties or fifties in good health and CMV-seronegative. CDR3s include the opening cysteine and the closing phenylalanine or tryptophan. The order of the fields is clone size, V gene, J gene, D gene, CDR3 protein, CDR3 DNA. A D gene is named only where the DNA matches it firmly. The size entry is marked missing in some rows and otherwise reads once, few, many or a size class.

clone size: NA; V gene: TRBV6-5; J gene: TRBJ2-7; D gene: NA; CDR3 protein: CASSYSGAIAYEQYF; CDR3 DNA: TGTGCCAGCAGTTACTCGGGCGCGATAGCCTACGAGCAGTACTTC
clone size: NA; V gene: TRBV6-5; J gene: TRBJ2-7; D gene: TRBD1; CDR3 protein: CASSWGTGKYEQYF; CDR3 DNA: TGTGCCAGCAGTTGGGGGACAGGGAAGTACGAGCAGTACTTC
clone size: few; V gene: TRBV18; J gene: TRBJ1-1; D gene: TRBD1; CDR3 protein: CASSPSSPTGTNTEAFF; CDR3 DNA: TGTGCCAGCTCACCTTCTTCCCCGACAGGGACGAACACTGAAGCTTTCTTT
clone size: NA; V gene: TRBV28; J gene: TRBJ2-5; D gene: TRBD1; CDR3 protein: CASSLSTGEETQYF; CDR3 DNA: TGTGCCAGCAGTTTATCCACAGGGGAAGAGACCCAGTACTTC
clone size: few; V gene: TRBV4-3; J gene: TRBJ1-1; D gene: NA; CDR3 protein: CASSQHTGNTEAFF; CDR3 DNA: TGCGCCAGCAGCCAACATACCGGTAACACTGAAGCTTTCTTT
clone size: NA; V gene: TRBV7-2; J gene: TRBJ1-5; D gene: TRBD1; CDR3 protein: CASSSTGATYSNQPQHF; CDR3 DNA: TGTGCCAGCAGCTCAACAGGGGCCACTTATAGCAATCAGCCCCAGCATTTT
clone size: NA; V gene: TRBV7-9; J gene: TRBJ1-3; D gene: NA; CDR3 protein: CASSYSGSSGNTIYF; CDR3 DNA: TGTGCCAGCAGTTACAGCGGTTCCTCTGGAAACACCATATATTTT
clone size: NA; V gene: TRBV9; J gene: TRBJ2-7; D gene: NA; CDR3 protein: CASTPGEGFYEQYF; CDR3 DNA: TGTGCCAGCACTCCGGGAGAGGGTTTCTACGAGCAGTACTTC
clone size: NA; V gene: TRBV29-1; J gene: TRBJ2-7; D gene: NA; CDR3 protein: CSVDPSGFSEQYF; CDR3 DNA: TGCAGCGTTGATCCCAGCGGGTTCAGCGAGCAGTACTTC
clone size: NA; V gene: TRBV7-9; J gene: TRBJ2-3; D gene: NA; CDR3 protein: CASSLGGGVRTDTQYF; CDR3 DNA: TGTGCCAGCAGCTTAGGAGGGGGAGTTCGGACAGATACGCAGTATTTT
clone size: NA; V gene: TRBV5-1; J gene: TRBJ2-7; D gene: NA; CDR3 protein: CASSLVPSSYEQYF; CDR3 DNA: TGCGCCAGCAGCTTGGTTCCCTCCTCCTACGAGCAGTACTTC
clone size: NA; V gene: TRBV18; J gene: TRBJ2-5; D gene: TRBD2; CDR3 protein: CASSPLHLAGGPETQYF; CDR3 DNA: TGTGCCAGCTCACCACTTCACTTGGCGGGAGGGCCGGAGACCCAGTACTTC
clone size: NA; V gene: TRBV4-1; J gene: TRBJ2-7; D gene: NA; CDR3 protein: CASSARGDEQYF; CDR3 DNA: TGCGCCAGCAGCGCCCGTGGAGACGAGCAGTACTTC
clone size: NA; V gene: TRBV7-3; J gene: TRBJ2-7; D gene: TRBD1; CDR3 protein: CASSLDRGSYEQYF; CDR3 DNA: TGTGCCAGCAGCTTGGACAGGGGGAGTTACGAGCAGTACTTC
clone size: NA; V gene: TRBV6-4; J gene: TRBJ2-1; D gene: NA; CDR3 protein: CASSDTDSLFHNEQFF; CDR3 DNA: TGTGCCAGCAGTGACACGGACAGTCTGTTCCACAATGAGCAGTTCTTC
clone size: NA; V gene: TRBV6-1; J gene: TRBJ2-4; D gene: NA; CDR3 protein: CASSALRGGGWYF; CDR3 DNA: TGTGCCAGCAGTGCCCTTAGGGGAGGGGGGTGGTACTTC
clone size: NA; V gene: TRBV6-5; J gene: TRBJ1-1; D gene: TRBD1; CDR3 protein: CASSIRQGEAFF; CDR3 DNA: TGTGCCAGCAGCATCCGACAGGGCGAAGCTTTCTTT
clone size: NA; V gene: TRBV7-9; J gene: TRBJ1-4; D gene: TRBD1; CDR3 protein: CASSPRTGLNEKLFF; CDR3 DNA: TGTGCCAGCAGCCCCAGGACAGGACTTAATGAAAAACTGTTTTTT